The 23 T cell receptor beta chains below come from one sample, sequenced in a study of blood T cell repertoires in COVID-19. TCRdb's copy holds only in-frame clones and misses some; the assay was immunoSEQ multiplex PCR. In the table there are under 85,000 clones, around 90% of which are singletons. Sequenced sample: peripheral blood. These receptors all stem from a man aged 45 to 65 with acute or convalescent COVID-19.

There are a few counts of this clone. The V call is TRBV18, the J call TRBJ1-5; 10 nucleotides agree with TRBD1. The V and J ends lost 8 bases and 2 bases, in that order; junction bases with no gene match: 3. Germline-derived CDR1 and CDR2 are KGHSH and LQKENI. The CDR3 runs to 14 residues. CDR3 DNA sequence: TGTGCCAGCCAAGGGACAGGGGGCAATCAGCCCCAGCATTTT. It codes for CASQGTGGNQPQHF.

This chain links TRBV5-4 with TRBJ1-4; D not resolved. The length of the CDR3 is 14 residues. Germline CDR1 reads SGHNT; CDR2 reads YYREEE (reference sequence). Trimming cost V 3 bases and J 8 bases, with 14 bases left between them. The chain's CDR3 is CASSSRESGEKLFF. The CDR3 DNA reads TGTGCCAGCAGCTCCCGGGAGTCGGGCGAAAAACTGTTTTTT.

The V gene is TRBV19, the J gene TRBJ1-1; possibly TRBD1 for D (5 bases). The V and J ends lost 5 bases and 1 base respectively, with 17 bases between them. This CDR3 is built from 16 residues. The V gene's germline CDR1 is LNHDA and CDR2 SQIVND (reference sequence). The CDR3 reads CASSPEAGVANTEAFF. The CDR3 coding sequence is TGTGCCAGTAGTCCCGAGGCGGGGGTTGCGAACACTGAAGCTTTCTTT.

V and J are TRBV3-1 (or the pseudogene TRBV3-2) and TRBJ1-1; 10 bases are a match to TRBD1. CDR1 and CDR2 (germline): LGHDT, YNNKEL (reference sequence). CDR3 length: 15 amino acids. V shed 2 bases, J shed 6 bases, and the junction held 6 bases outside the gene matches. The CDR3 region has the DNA TGTGCCAGCAGCCAACGTTCTGGACAGGGGGCTGAAGCTTTCTTT. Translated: CASSQRSGQGAEAFF.

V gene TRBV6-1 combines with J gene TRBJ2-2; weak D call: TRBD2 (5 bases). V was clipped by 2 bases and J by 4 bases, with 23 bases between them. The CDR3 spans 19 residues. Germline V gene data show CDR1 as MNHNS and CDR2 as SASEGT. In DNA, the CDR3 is TGTGCCAGCAGTGAAACCATCGTGGTGGGGAGCCGAGGCACCGGGGAGCTGTTTTTT. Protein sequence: CASSETIVVGSRGTGELFF.

CDR3 nucleotides: TGTGCCAGCAGCTTAGGAGGGTCGCGCAATCAGCCCCAGCATTTT. Translating it yields CASSLGGSRNQPQHF. V usage is TRBV7-2 and J usage is TRBJ1-5; D not resolved. This CDR3 spans 15 amino acids. CDR1 SGHTA and CDR2 FQGNSA come from the germline V gene. The V and J ends lost 1 base and 2 bases respectively, with 9 bases between them.

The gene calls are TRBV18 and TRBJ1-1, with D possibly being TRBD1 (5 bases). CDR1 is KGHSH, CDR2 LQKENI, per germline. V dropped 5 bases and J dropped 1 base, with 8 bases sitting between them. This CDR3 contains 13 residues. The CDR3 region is CASSGQGNTEAFF. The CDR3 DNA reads TGTGCCAGCTCAGGGCAGGGGAACACTGAAGCTTTCTTT. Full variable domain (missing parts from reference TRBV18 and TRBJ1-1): NAGVMQNPRHLVRRRGQEARLRCSPMKGHSHVYWYRQLPEEGLKFMVYLQKENIIDESGMPKERFSAEFPKEGPSILRIQQVVRGDSAAYFCASSGQGNTEAFFGQGTRLTVV.

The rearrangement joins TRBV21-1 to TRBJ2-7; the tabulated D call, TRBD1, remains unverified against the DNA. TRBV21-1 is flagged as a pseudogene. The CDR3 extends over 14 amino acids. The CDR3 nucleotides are TGTGCCAGCATGCCAGGGGGCCGCGGACACGAGCAGTACTTC. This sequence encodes CASMPGGRGHEQYF.

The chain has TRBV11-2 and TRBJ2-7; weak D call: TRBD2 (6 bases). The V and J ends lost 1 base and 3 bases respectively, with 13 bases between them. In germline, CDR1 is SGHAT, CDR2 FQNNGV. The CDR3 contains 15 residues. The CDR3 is CASSLVAGSGYEQYF. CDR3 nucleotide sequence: TGTGCCAGCAGCTTAGTAGCCGGGAGTGGCTACGAGCAGTACTTC.

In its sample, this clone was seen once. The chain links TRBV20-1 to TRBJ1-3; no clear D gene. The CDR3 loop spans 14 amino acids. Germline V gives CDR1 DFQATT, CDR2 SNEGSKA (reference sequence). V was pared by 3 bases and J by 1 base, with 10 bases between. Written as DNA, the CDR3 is TGCAGTGCTAGTCCCGGTGGTTCTGGAAACACCATATATTTT. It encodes CSASPGGSGNTIYF.

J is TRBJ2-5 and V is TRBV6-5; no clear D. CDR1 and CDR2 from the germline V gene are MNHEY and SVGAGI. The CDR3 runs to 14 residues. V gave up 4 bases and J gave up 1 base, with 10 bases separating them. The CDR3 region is CASSLQLPQETQYF. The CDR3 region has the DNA TGTGCCAGCAGTTTACAGCTTCCCCAAGAGACCCAGTACTTC.

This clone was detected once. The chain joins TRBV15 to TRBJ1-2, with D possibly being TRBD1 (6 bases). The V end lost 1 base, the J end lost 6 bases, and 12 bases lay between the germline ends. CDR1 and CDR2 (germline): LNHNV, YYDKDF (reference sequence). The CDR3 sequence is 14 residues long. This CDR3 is CATSRAGAGDGYTF. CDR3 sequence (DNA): TGTGCCACCAGCAGAGCAGGGGCGGGAGATGGCTACACCTTC.

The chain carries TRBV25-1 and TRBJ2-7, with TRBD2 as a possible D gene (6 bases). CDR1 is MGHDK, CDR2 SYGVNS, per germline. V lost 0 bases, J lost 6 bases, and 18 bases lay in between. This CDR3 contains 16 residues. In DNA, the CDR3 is TGTGCCAGCAGTGAATATGGGACTGCTCCTTGGGGCGAGCAGTACTTC. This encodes CASSEYGTAPWGEQYF.

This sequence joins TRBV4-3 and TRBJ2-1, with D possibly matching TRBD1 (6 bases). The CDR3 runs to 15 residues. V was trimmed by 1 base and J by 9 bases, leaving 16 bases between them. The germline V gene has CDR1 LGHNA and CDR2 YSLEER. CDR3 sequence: CASSQGGRGGAEQFF. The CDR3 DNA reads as TGCGCCAGCAGCCAAGGAGGCAGGGGCGGTGCTGAGCAGTTCTTC.

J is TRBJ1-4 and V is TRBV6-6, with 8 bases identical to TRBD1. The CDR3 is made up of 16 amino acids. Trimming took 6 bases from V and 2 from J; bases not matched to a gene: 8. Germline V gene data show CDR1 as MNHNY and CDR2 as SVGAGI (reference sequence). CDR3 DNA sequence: TGTGCCAGCAGCCCCGGACAGGGAAGGACTAATGAAAAACTGTTTTTT. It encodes CASSPGQGRTNEKLFF.

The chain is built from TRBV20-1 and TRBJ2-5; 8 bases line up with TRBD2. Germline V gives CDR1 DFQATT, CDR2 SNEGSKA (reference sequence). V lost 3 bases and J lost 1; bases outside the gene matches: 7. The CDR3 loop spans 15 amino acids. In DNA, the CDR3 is TGCAGTGCTAGTCTCAGCGGGAGAGCCCAAGAGACCCAGTACTTC. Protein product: CSASLSGRAQETQYF.

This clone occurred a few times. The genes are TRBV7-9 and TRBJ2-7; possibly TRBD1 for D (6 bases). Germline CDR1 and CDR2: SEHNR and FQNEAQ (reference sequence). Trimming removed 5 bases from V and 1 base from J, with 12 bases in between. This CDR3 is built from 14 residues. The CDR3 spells CASSPRGGSYEQYF. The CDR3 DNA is TGTGCCAGCAGCCCCAGGGGCGGTTCCTACGAGCAGTACTTC.

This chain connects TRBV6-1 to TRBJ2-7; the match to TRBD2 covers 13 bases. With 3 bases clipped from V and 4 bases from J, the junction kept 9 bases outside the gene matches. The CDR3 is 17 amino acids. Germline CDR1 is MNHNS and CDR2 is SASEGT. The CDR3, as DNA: TGTGCCAGCAGTGAGAGGACTAGCGGGAGTGGAGTATACGAGCAGTACTTC. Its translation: CASSERTSGSGVYEQYF.

CDR3: CASSVGERASTDTQYF. CDR3 in DNA: TGTGCCAGCAGCGTAGGTGAGCGGGCTAGCACAGATACGCAGTATTTT. The rearrangement uses TRBV9 and TRBJ2-3; weak D call: TRBD2 (6 bases). Germline lookup yields CDR1 SGDLS and CDR2 YYNGEE. The V and J ends lost 0 bases and 0 bases respectively, with 11 bases between them. The CDR3 has 16 residues.

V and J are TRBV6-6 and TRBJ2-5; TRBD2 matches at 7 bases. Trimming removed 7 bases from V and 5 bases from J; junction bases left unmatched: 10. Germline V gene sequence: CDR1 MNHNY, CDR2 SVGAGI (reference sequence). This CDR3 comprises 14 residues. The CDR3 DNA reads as TGTGCCAGCAACAATGGGGGGGGAGGCGAGACCCAGTACTTC. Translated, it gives CASNNGGGGETQYF.

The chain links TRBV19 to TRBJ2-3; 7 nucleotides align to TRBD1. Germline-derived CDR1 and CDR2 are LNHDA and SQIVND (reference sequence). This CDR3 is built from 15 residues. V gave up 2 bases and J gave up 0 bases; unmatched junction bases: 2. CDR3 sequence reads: CASSIRGPSTDTQYF. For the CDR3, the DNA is TGTGCCAGTAGTATAAGGGGGCCTAGCACAGATACGCAGTATTTT.

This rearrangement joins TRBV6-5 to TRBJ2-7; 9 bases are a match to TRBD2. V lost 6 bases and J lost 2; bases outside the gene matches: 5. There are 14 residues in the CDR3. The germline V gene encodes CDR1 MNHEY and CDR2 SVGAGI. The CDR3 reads CASRLAGRPYEQYF. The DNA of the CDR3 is TGTGCCAGCAGACTAGCGGGCCGTCCCTACGAGCAGTACTTC.

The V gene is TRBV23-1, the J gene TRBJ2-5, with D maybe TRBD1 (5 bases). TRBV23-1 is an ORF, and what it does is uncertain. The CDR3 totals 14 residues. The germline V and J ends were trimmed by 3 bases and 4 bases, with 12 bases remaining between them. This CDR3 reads CASSHRGRRETQYF. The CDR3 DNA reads TGCGCCAGCAGTCATAGGGGAAGGCGAGAGACCCAGTACTTC.